The 31 T cell receptor beta chains given below trace back to one sample, sequenced in a study of patients and donors after allogeneic stem cell transplantation. TCRdb reprocessed the RT-PCR reads with MiXCR, giving one entry per CDR3 protein. The table records over 150,000 distinct CDR3 sequences, less than 45% of them present only once. Sequenced: blood, either unsorted or a sorted T cell fraction (not recorded which). The origin of the receptors is a human donor who was either an allogeneic HSCT recipient or a stem cell or donor lymphocyte infusion donor (not recorded which). It is not recorded whose cells these are; they may come from a transplant donor.

This clonotype appeared a few times. The CDR3, as DNA: TGCGCCAGCAGCTCGTGGGACCGGGCTGAAAAACTGTTTTTT. Its translation is CASSSWDRAEKLFF. The rearrangement uses TRBV5-1 and TRBJ1-4; possibly TRBD1 for D (5 bases). Germline lookup yields CDR1 SGHRS and CDR2 YFSETQ. Between the trimmed V and J ends, which lost 3 bases and 7 bases, there was a span of 13 bases. The CDR3 is 14 residues long. Drawing the rest from reference TRBV5-1 and TRBJ1-4, the complete variable domain is KAGVTQTPRYLIKTRGQQVTLSCSPISGHRSVSWYQQTPGQGLQFLFEYFSETQRNKGNFPGRFSGRQFSNSRSEMNVSTLELGDSALYLCASSSWDRAEKLFFGSGTQLSVL.

The V gene is TRBV7-9, the J gene TRBJ1-2; 9 bases line up with TRBD1. The CDR3 totals 15 residues. Germline trimming cut 1 base from V and 6 bases from J; bases unmatched to any gene: 6. Germline CDR1 reads SEHNR; CDR2 reads FQNEAQ (reference sequence). The CDR3 loop reads CASSLGDRDNDGYTF. The CDR3 bases are TGTGCCAGCAGCTTAGGGGACAGGGACAACGATGGCTACACCTTC. Based on the CDR3 plus reference TRBV7-9 and TRBJ1-2, the full variable domain is DTGVSQNPRHKITKRGQNVTFRCDPISEHNRLYWYRQTLGQGPEFLTYFQNEAQLEKSRLLSDRFSAERPKGSFSTLEIQRTEQGDSAMYLCASSLGDRDNDGYTFGSGTRLTVV.

The gene calls are TRBV15 and TRBJ1-1; D remains ambiguous. V was shortened by 0 bases and J by 6 bases, with 11 bases between the two germline ends. CDR3 length equals 14 residues. CDR1 and CDR2 from the germline V gene are LNHNV and YYDKDF (reference sequence). CDR3 nucleotide sequence: TGTGCCACCAGCAGAGATCCGGGGAATTCTGAAGCTTTCTTT. Translating gives CATSRDPGNSEAFF.

This clonotype appeared a few times. The V gene is TRBV4-2, the J gene TRBJ2-3, with unresolved D. Germline CDR1 is LGHNA and CDR2 is YNFKEQ. The CDR3 is 14 residues long. V was pared by 3 bases and J by 2 bases, with 9 bases between. In DNA form, the CDR3 reads TGTGCCAGCAGCCAGGGCGGCTACACAGATACGCAGTATTTT. It encodes CASSQGGYTDTQYF.

This chain uses TRBV6-6 with TRBJ1-4; a possible D gene is TRBD1 (6 bases). Per germline, CDR1 MNHNY and CDR2 SVGAGI (reference sequence). Trimming took 11 bases from V and 0 from J, leaving 10 bases between them. The CDR3 runs 13 residues. This chain's CDR3 is CAGRQATNEKLFF. The CDR3 DNA follows: TGTGCCGGACGACAGGCAACTAATGAAAAACTGTTTTTT.

This chain uses TRBV9 with TRBJ1-5; 8 bases map to TRBD1. CDR1 is SGDLS and CDR2 is YYNGEE in the germline V gene. V lost 4 bases and J lost 8; bases outside the gene matches: 5. The CDR3 covers 13 residues. The CDR3 reads CASSWTGLEPQHF. In DNA, the CDR3 is TGTGCCAGCAGCTGGACAGGGCTGGAGCCCCAGCATTTT.

The rearrangement joins TRBV6-6 to TRBJ1-5; the D is unclear. CDR1 MNHNY and CDR2 SVGAGI come from the germline V gene (reference sequence). There are 12 residues in the CDR3. The V end lost 2 bases, the J end lost 4 bases, and 3 bases lay between the germline ends. CDR3 bases: TGTGCCAGCAGTTACGAGAATCAGCCCCAGCATTTT. Residues: CASSYENQPQHF.

The CDR3 DNA follows: TGTGCCAGCAGCCCGCCTAGCGGGGCCGAAGCTTTCTTT. Translation gives CASSPPSGAEAFF. The genes are TRBV13 and TRBJ1-1, with D perhaps matching TRBD1 (5 bases). The V end was cut by 5 bases, the J end by 8 bases, with 15 bases between. In germline, CDR1 is PRHDT, CDR2 FYEKMQ (reference sequence). The CDR3 covers 13 residues. Drawing the rest from reference TRBV13 and TRBJ1-1, the complete variable domain is AAGVIQSPRHLIKEKRETATLKCYPIPRHDTVYWYQQGPGQDPQFLISFYEKMQSDKGSIPDRFSAQQFSDYHSELNMSSLELGDSALYFCASSPPSGAEAFFGQGTRLTVV.

The CDR3 reads CSAESSYEQYF. CDR3 sequence (DNA): TGCAGCGCAGAAAGCTCCTACGAGCAGTACTTC. The genes are TRBV20-1 and TRBJ2-7; D is ambiguous. Germline V gene data show CDR1 as DFQATT and CDR2 as SNEGSKA (reference sequence). The CDR3 consists of 11 residues.

This clonotype showed up just a few times. V and J are TRBV4-3 and TRBJ1-1; a possible D gene is TRBD1 (6 bases). V shed 2 bases and J shed 4 bases, with 11 bases lying between them. The length of the CDR3 is 14 residues. The germline gives CDR1 LGHNA, CDR2 YSLEER. CDR3 sequence: CASSQRGERTEAFF. The DNA for the CDR3 is TGCGCCAGCAGCCAAAGGGGGGAACGCACTGAAGCTTTCTTT.

This clonotype has only a few counts. The chain couples TRBV30 to TRBJ2-1; the D is unclear. Germline CDR1 reads GTSNPN; CDR2 reads SVGIG (reference sequence). The CDR3 length is 13 residues. Trimming cost V 1 base and J 7 bases, with 11 bases left between them. CDR3 region: CAWSESSLNEQFF. The CDR3 nucleotides are TGTGCCTGGAGTGAGTCTAGTTTGAATGAGCAGTTCTTC.

The J gene is TRBJ2-7, the V gene TRBV18; 7 bases are shared with TRBD1. The CDR3 totals 16 residues. CDR1 is KGHSH, CDR2 LQKENI, per germline. V shed 2 bases and J 2 bases; nucleotides not matched to a gene: 9. CDR3 bases: TGTGCCAGCTCACCAGCTGTTAGGGACAGTACCTACGAGCAGTACTTC. This sequence encodes CASSPAVRDSTYEQYF.

There are a few counts of this clonotype. The chain recombines TRBV9 with TRBJ1-4; TRBD1 matches 10 bases. CDR1 is SGDLS, CDR2 YYNGEE, per germline. The length of the CDR3 is 18 residues. V was pared by 4 bases and J by 7 bases, with 16 bases of the junction left unmatched. The CDR3 DNA reads TGTGCCAGCAGCCCCCACCCCTTGGACAGGGGGACTCGTGAAAAACTGTTTTTT. Its protein is CASSPHPLDRGTREKLFF.

This rearrangement joins TRBV12-3 or TRBV12-4 to TRBJ2-1, with D possibly called TRBD1 or TRBD2 (5 bases each). V dropped 3 bases and J dropped 7 bases, with 16 bases sitting between them. The CDR3 contains 15 residues. The CDR3 protein is CASSFRGTPINEQFF. The CDR3 bases are TGTGCCAGCAGTTTTCGGGGCACGCCTATAAATGAGCAGTTCTTC.

This clonotype was seen more than once but under ten times. The chain recombines TRBV7-9 with TRBJ1-3, with unresolved D. V was pared by 9 bases and J by 10 bases, with 10 bases between. Germline V lookup: CDR1 SEHNR, CDR2 FQNEAQ (reference sequence). The CDR3 sequence is 10 residues long. This CDR3 reads CAREELTIYF. CDR3 DNA sequence: TGTGCCAGGGAGGAATTGACCATATATTTT.

This clonotype was seen more than once but under ten times. V and J are TRBV15 and TRBJ2-5; possible D gene TRBD2, 6 bases. Germline V gene data show CDR1 as LNHNV and CDR2 as YYDKDF (reference sequence). The CDR3 spans 16 residues. V was shortened by 1 base and J by 1 base, with 13 bases between the two germline ends. The CDR3 region is CATSRGDFQIQETQYF. DNA for the CDR3: TGTGCCACCAGCAGAGGGGACTTCCAGATCCAAGAGACCCAGTACTTC.

This clonotype was detected only once. The chain is built from TRBV25-1 and TRBJ2-7, with 10 nucleotides matching TRBD1. Trimming cost V 1 base and J 2 bases; bases outside gene matches: 5. Germline V lookup: CDR1 MGHDK, CDR2 SYGVNS. The CDR3 totals 16 residues. The CDR3 coding sequence is TGTGCCAGCAGTGAATGGGGACAGGGGTTTACCTACGAGCAGTACTTC. This gives the protein CASSEWGQGFTYEQYF.

The chain carries TRBV3-1 and TRBJ2-7; tentative D call: TRBD2 (6 bases). V gave up 3 bases and J gave up 0 bases, with 9 bases separating them. Germline-derived CDR1 and CDR2 are LGHDT and YNNKEL (reference sequence). This CDR3 comprises 14 residues. The CDR3 loop reads CASSQPGSSYEQYF. For the CDR3, the DNA is TGTGCCAGCAGCCAGCCCGGGAGCTCCTACGAGCAGTACTTC.

This clonotype was recorded once. This sequence joins TRBV4-3 and TRBJ2-1; D is unclear. Per germline, CDR1 LGHNA and CDR2 YSLEER. The CDR3 runs to 18 residues. V lost 0 bases to trimming and J lost 8 bases, with 23 bases between them. CDR3 nucleotide sequence: TGCGCCAGCAGCCAAGAAACCGACGAGGCCTGGGCTGAGGATGAGCAGTTCTTC. It translates to CASSQETDEAWAEDEQFF.

The rearrangement joins TRBV7-9 to TRBJ1-2, with D possibly being TRBD1 (5 bases). This CDR3 comprises 15 residues. The germline gives CDR1 SEHNR, CDR2 FQNEAQ (reference sequence). V dropped 5 bases and J dropped 1 base, with 14 bases sitting between them. CDR3 sequence (DNA): TGTGCCAGCAGCCCCCGACAGAGCGTTAACTATGGCTACACCTTC. It codes for CASSPRQSVNYGYTF.

This clonotype has a handful of counts. This chain links TRBV7-9 with TRBJ1-5; D is unclear. Trimming pared 0 bases from V and 7 bases from J, leaving 7 bases between. Germline V gene sequence: CDR1 SEHNR, CDR2 FQNEAQ (reference sequence). The CDR3 is 13 amino acids. This CDR3 is CASSLAEDQPQHF. The CDR3 region has the DNA TGTGCCAGCAGCTTAGCAGAAGACCAGCCCCAGCATTTT.

This chain uses TRBV11-3 with TRBJ2-2; 9 bases match TRBD1. Trimming cost V 5 bases and J 1 base; bases outside gene matches: 2. The CDR3 contains 15 residues. Germline CDR1 reads SGHNT; CDR2 reads YENEEA. In nucleotides, the CDR3 is TGTGCCAGCAGCCCGGGACAGGGGAACACCGGGGAGCTGTTTTTT. It encodes CASSPGQGNTGELFF.

The rearrangement uses TRBV12-3 or TRBV12-4 and TRBJ1-2; D gene uncertain. This CDR3 spans 13 amino acids. The V and J ends lost 4 bases and 8 bases respectively, with 14 bases between them. The CDR3: CASSSGFTGGYTF. DNA of the CDR3: TGTGCCAGCAGTTCCGGCTTCACGGGGGGCTACACCTTC.

A few counts support this clonotype. The chain combines TRBV5-1 with TRBJ1-2, with unresolved D. Per the germline V gene, CDR1 is SGHRS and CDR2 is YFSETQ. CDR3 size: 14 residues. V gave up 3 bases and J gave up 5 bases, with 14 bases separating them. The CDR3 loop is CASSSAEVMYGYTF. CDR3 nucleotide sequence: TGCGCCAGCAGCTCGGCAGAGGTTATGTATGGCTACACCTTC.

As for this clonotype: It may be a read error: a sequence one base away is much more abundant. The V and J genes are TRBV12-3 or TRBV12-4 and TRBJ1-4; 9 positions agree with TRBD1. The CDR3 is 13 residues long. CDR3 protein: CASTWDRVEKPFF. For the CDR3, the DNA is TGTGCCAGCACCTGGGACAGGGTAGAAAAACCGTTTTTT.

CDR3 amino acids: CSAIYRDSYGNEKLFF. DNA of the CDR3: TGCAGTGCTATCTACCGGGACAGTTACGGGAATGAAAAACTGTTTTTT. The chain uses TRBV20-1 and TRBJ1-4; TRBD1 agrees at 7 bases. The CDR3 is 16 residues long. Germline assignment: CDR1 DFQATT and CDR2 SNEGSKA (reference sequence). Trimming removed 4 bases from V and 5 bases from J; junction bases left unmatched: 13.

This clonotype came up a few times. The V gene is TRBV4-2, the J gene TRBJ1-4; TRBD1 matches at 7 bases. Germline CDR1 LGHNA, CDR2 YNFKEQ. V shed 0 bases and J 8 bases; nucleotides not matched to a gene: 9. CDR3 length equals 16 residues. CDR3 nucleotide sequence: TGTGCCAGCAGCCAAGAGGGGACAGTGTTAAACGAAAAACTGTTTTTT. Protein sequence: CASSQEGTVLNEKLFF.

V is TRBV12-3 or TRBV12-4 and J is TRBJ1-2; D is undetermined. CDR3 length equals 15 residues. The V and J ends lost 3 bases and 1 base respectively, with 12 bases between them. In DNA, the CDR3 is TGTGCCAGCAGTTTCATCGGCGCCAATAACTATGGCTACACCTTC. Translated: CASSFIGANNYGYTF.

The CDR3 reads CAIWGGADQPQHF. In DNA, the CDR3 is TGTGCCATCTGGGGCGGGGCCGATCAGCCCCAGCATTTT. This chain connects TRBV10-3 to TRBJ1-5, with D possibly matching TRBD1 (5 bases). The germline CDR1 and CDR2 sequences are ENHRY and SYGVKD. The length of the CDR3 is 13 residues. V was shortened by 8 bases and J by 5 bases, with 13 bases between the two germline ends.

This chain joins TRBV12-3 or TRBV12-4 and TRBJ1-5, with 7 positions matching TRBD1. There are 14 residues in the CDR3. V was clipped by 5 bases and J by 1 base; unmatched bases: 2. The CDR3 DNA reads as TGTGCCAGCAGTATGACAGGGAGCAATCAGCCCCAGCATTTT. It codes for CASSMTGSNQPQHF.

The chain carries TRBV4-1 and TRBJ2-1; D may correspond to TRBD1 or TRBD2 (5 bases each). The germline V and J ends were trimmed by 0 bases and 0 bases, with 9 bases remaining between them. Germline V gene data show CDR1 as MGHRA and CDR2 as YSYEKL. This CDR3 is built from 16 residues. The CDR3 DNA follows: TGCGCCAGCAGCCAAGAATGGGGGAGCTCCTACAATGAGCAGTTCTTC. Protein: CASSQEWGSSYNEQFF.